This TCR beta chain was profiled in a study of blood T cell repertoires in COVID-19 (TCRdb year 2020). For the study in its entirety: The collaborator samples originated in the United States, Italy and Spain and spanned the acute and convalescent phases of COVID-19. The repertoires were released in a freely available public database intended as a resource for research on the immune response to SARS-CoV-2. The samples were drawn from two sources: the first 160 participants of the ongoing ImmuneRACE study, and 1,200 or so subjects contributed by 6 global collaborators. The material from the prospective study consisted of cDNA or gDNA derived from T cells, B-cell-depleted T cells, or PBMCs. Where available, HLA class I and class II types were obtained from metadata supplied by the sample provider rather than from assay-based typing. The sample metadata nearly always contained a de-identified subject ID, COVID-19 status, age in years and sex. The dataset comprised deeply sampled blood TCRbeta repertoires from subjects exposed to, actively infected with, or recovered from COVID-19. Study-level results and caveats: How much clinical and demographic metadata was included differed by source and by participant, and the metadata was provided uncurated.

A remark on this clone: Its cognate antigen has yet to be identified. Base qualities are missing; no much larger clone stands one base away.

Here V drops 0 bases and J drops 3 bases, and the junction holds 5 bases not matched to any gene. The CDR3 spans 15 residues, from the cysteine through the phenylalanine. Only the CDR3 DNA stays, 45 bases, in frame from base 1. CDR1 and CDR2 (LGHDT, YNNKEL) derive from the germline V gene (reference sequence). Each collaborating institution followed its own protocols to collect whole blood in K2EDTA tubes. For TCRbeta analysis, collaborator samples were shipped as frozen whole blood, as isolated PBMCs, or as DNA extracted from either sample type. TCRbeta CDR3 regions were amplified from genomic DNA by means of the immunoSEQ Assay, a bias-controlled multiplex PCR. Per the source publication's procedure: The number of nucleated cells in each sample was estimated by amplification of reference gene primers within the assay. Sequence reads were collapsed and filtered to measure the absolute abundance of every unique TCRbeta CDR3 rearrangement. Productive Simpson clonality was computed per sample as the square root of Simpson's diversity index over productive rearrangements. Held by TCRdb, this immuneACCESS table contains in-frame sequences only and omits some clones. Under half of the omission traces to an unresolved V gene where checked; the cause of the rest is unknown. That table gives V, J and clone size, and the DNA gave D and trimming. The sample includes over 100,000 clones, with around 81% observed a single time. The ten largest clones represent roughly 9% of the sample.

This chain joins TRBV3-1 (or the pseudogene TRBV3-2) to TRBJ2-7; the junction holds 7 bases that match TRBD2. Input material: peripheral blood. This TCR came from a woman aged 55-69 years with active or convalescent COVID-19. The CDR3: CASSQDGEGSYEQYF. The sequenced DNA is TGTGCCAGCAGCCAAGATGGGGAGGGGAGCTACGAGCAGTACTTC.